This T cell receptor beta chain was found in a study of response to subunit inactivated influenza vaccine. Findings and limits, study-wide: A suggestion made by the authors is that each seasonal influenza vaccination recruits few new T cells.

TCRdb recomputed calls from the RT-PCR reads with MiXCR, one row per CDR3 protein. The top ten clones hold approximately 10% of a sample with approximately 680,000 distinct CDR3 sequences, 15% to 19% of them seen once. There are a few counts of this clonotype. Its antigen is still unknown. This CDR3 is built from 11 residues. V gave up 0 bases and J gave up 7 bases, with 4 bases separating them. In germline, CDR1 is DFQATT, CDR2 SNEGSKA (reference sequence). V is TRBV20-1 and J is TRBJ2-1, with D hard to call. The sequence derives from a man aged 50-60 years who received an inactivated influenza vaccine. The specimen was PBMCs from blood, collected roughly 13 days after vaccination. CDR3 in DNA: TGCAGTGCTAGAGATCAGAATGAGCAGTTCTTC. Protein: CSARDQNEQFF.